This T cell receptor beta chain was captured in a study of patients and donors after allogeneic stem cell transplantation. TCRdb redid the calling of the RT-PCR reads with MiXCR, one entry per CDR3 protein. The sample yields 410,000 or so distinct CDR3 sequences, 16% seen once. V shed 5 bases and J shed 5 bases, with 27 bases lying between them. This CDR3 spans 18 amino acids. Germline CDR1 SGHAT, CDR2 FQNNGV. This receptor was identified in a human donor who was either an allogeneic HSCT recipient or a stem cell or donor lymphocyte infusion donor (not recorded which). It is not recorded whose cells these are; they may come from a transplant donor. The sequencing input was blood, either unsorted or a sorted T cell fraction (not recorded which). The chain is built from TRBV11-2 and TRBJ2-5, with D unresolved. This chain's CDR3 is CASSLLLGNIGLGETQYF. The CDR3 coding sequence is TGTGCCAGCAGCCTCCTTCTAGGAAATATAGGTTTGGGGGAGACCCAGTACTTC.